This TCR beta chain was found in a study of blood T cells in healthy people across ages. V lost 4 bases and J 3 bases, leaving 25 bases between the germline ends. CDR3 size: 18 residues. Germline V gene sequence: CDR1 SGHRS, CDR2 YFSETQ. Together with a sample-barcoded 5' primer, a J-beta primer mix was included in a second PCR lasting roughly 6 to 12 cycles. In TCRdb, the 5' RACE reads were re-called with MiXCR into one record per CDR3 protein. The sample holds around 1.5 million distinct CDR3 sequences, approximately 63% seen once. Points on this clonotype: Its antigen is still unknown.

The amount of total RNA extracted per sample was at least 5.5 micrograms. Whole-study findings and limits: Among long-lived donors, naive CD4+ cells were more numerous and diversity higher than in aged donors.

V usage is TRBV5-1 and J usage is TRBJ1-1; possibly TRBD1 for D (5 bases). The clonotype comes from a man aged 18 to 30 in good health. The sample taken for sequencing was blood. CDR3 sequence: CASSPRDSRGVRYTEAFF. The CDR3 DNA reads TGCGCCAGCAGCCCACGGGACTCGAGGGGTGTTCGGTACACTGAAGCTTTCTTT.